What follows describes a single T cell receptor (beta chain). These data belong to a study of identifying expanded T cells in peripheral blood. V dropped 7 bases and J dropped 7 bases, with 11 bases sitting between them. This CDR3 spans 11 amino acids. Germline loops: CDR1 MGHDK, CDR2 SYGVNS. Sequenced by immunoSEQ multiplex PCR; TCRdb stores in-frame clones only, minus some. The data show about 58,000 clones, roughly 89% seen once. Healthy donors had no documented immune events, such as infections, while sampled. J is TRBJ2-7 and V is TRBV25-1; tentative D call: TRBD1 (6 bases). This clonotype was sampled from a person aged 18 to 69 in good health. The sample taken for sequencing was blood. The CDR3 DNA sequence: TGTGCCAGCACAGGGGTGAGGGAGCAGTACTTC. Translation gives CASTGVREQYF.